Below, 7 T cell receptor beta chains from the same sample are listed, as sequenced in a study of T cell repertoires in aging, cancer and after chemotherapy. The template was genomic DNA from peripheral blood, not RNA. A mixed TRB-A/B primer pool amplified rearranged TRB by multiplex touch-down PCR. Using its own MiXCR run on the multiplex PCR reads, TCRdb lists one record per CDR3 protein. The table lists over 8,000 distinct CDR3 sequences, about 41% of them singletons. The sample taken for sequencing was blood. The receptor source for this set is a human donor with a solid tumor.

This chain's CDR3 is CAISYPTGSSGANVLTF. CDR3 sequence (DNA): TGTGCCATCAGTTATCCAACAGGGTCCTCTGGGGCCAACGTCCTGACTTTC. V and J are TRBV10-3 and TRBJ2-6; possibly TRBD1 for D (6 bases). Per the germline V gene, CDR1 is ENHRY and CDR2 is SYGVKD. The ends were cut back, 5 bases at V and 0 bases at J, with 14 bases in the middle. The CDR3 length is 17 residues.

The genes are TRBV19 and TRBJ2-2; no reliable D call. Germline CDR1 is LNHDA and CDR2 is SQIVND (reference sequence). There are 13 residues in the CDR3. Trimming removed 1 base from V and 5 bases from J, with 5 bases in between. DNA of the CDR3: TGTGCCAGTAGTATAGTGGGAACCGGGGAGCTGTTTTTT. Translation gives CASSIVGTGELFF. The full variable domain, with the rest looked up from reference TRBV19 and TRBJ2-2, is DGGITQSPKYLFRKEGQNVTLSCEQNLNHDAMYWYRQDPGQGLRLIYYSQIVNDFQKGDIAEGYSVSREKKESFPLTVTSAQKNPTAFYLCASSIVGTGELFFGEGSRLTVL.

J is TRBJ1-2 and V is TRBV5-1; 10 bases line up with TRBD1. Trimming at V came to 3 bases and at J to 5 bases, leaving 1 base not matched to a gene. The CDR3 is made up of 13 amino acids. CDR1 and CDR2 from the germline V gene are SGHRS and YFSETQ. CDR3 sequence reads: CASSSGQGYGYTF. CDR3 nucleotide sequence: TGCGCCAGCAGCTCGGGACAGGGGTATGGCTACACCTTC.

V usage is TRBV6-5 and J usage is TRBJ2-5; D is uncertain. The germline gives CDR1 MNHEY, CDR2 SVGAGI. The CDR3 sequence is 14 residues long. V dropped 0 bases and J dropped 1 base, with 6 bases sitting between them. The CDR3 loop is CASSYSTAQETQYF. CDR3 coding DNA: TGTGCCAGCAGTTACTCAACAGCCCAAGAGACCCAGTACTTC.

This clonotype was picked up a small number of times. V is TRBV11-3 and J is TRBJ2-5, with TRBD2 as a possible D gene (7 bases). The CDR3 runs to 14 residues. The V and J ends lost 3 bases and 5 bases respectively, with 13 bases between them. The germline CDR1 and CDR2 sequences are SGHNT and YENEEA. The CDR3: CASSLGGAPETQYF. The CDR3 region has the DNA TGTGCCAGCAGCTTGGGGGGGGCCCCGGAGACCCAGTACTTC.

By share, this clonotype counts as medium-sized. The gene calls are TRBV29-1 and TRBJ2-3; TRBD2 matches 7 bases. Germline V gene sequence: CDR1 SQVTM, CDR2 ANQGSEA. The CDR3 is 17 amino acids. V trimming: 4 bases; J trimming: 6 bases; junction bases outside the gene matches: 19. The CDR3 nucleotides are TGCAGCGTTGGGACTCAATGGGGGGGAGTCGGTTCGGATACGCAGTATTTT. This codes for CSVGTQWGGVGSDTQYF.

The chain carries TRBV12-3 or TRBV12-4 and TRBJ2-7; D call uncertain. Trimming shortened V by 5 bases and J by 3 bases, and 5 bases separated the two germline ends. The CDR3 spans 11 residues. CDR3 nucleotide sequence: TGTGCCAGCAGTCCTTACTACGAGCAGTACTTC. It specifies CASSPYYEQYF.